These 10 T cell receptor beta chains came from one sample sequenced in a study of blood T cells in healthy people across ages. Together with a sample-barcoded 5' primer, a J-beta primer mix was included in a second PCR lasting about 6 to 11 cycles. TCRdb redid the calling of the 5' RACE reads with MiXCR, one entry per CDR3 protein. The data show about 1.7 million distinct CDR3 sequences, approximately 28% seen once. Sample: blood. The receptors were gathered from a woman in her twenties or thirties in good health.

The CDR3 DNA is TGCGCCAGCAGCTTGAATAACAACCAGGGCTACGAGACCCAGTACTTC. It encodes CASSLNNNQGYETQYF. V usage is TRBV5-1 and J usage is TRBJ2-5, with a possible D match to TRBD1 (5 bases). The CDR3 sequence is 16 residues long. V lost 1 base and J 5 bases, leaving 18 bases between the germline ends. Germline lookup yields CDR1 SGHRS and CDR2 YFSETQ.

Of note for this clonotype: The junction departs from germline at one end; a sequencing error may be responsible. The chain carries TRBV5-5 and TRBJ2-3; 9 bases agree with TRBD2. Germline CDR1 SGHKS, CDR2 YYEKEE (reference sequence). This CDR3 comprises 15 residues. CDR3 in amino acids: CTSSLGLAGRDTQYF. Here the CDR3 DNA reads TGTACCAGCAGCTTGGGCCTAGCGGGAAGGGATACGCAGTATTTT. Combining the CDR3 with reference TRBV5-5 and TRBJ2-3 gives the whole variable domain DAGVTQSPTHLIKTRGQQVTLRCSPISGHKSVSWYQQVLGQGPQFIFQYYEKEERGRGNFPDRFSARQFPNYSSELNVNALLLGDSALYLCTSSLGLAGRDTQYFGPGTRLTVL.

This clonotype was seen many times. This chain joins TRBV11-2 and TRBJ2-7; TRBD2 might be the D (5 bases). Trimming removed 1 base at V and 6 bases at J, with 10 bases between. In germline, CDR1 is SGHAT, CDR2 FQNNGV. The CDR3 covers 13 residues. The CDR3 DNA sequence: TGTGCCAGCAGCTTAGGAGGGATAGCCGAGCAGTACTTC. This gives the protein CASSLGGIAEQYF.

The CDR3 here is CASSLRPSGYGYTF. Written as DNA, the CDR3 is TGTGCCAGCAGCTTACGGCCCTCGGGCTATGGCTACACCTTC. This chain links TRBV7-9 with TRBJ1-2; D is unclear. The CDR3 consists of 14 residues. The V end lost 2 bases, the J end lost 4 bases, and 11 bases lay between the germline ends. The germline CDR1 and CDR2 sequences are SEHNR and FQNEAQ (reference sequence).

The V and J genes are TRBV5-1 and TRBJ1-2, with 9 nucleotides matching TRBD1. Germline lookup yields CDR1 SGHRS and CDR2 YFSETQ. J was trimmed by 6 bases and V by 2 bases; bases with no gene match: 8. The CDR3 has 15 amino acids. DNA for the CDR3: TGCGCCAGCAGCTTTGATTGGGACAGGGTGGATGGCTACACCTTC. Translating gives CASSFDWDRVDGYTF.

The genes are TRBV7-2 and TRBJ1-1; D is possibly TRBD1 (5 bases). The V gene's germline CDR1 is SGHTA and CDR2 FQGNSA. There are 15 residues in the CDR3. Trimming cost V 2 bases and J 4 bases, with 14 bases left between them. The CDR3 DNA reads TGTGCCAGCAGCTTAAACGGAGTCGGGACCACTGAAGCTTTCTTT. This codes for CASSLNGVGTTEAFF.

The table lists this clonotype with many counts. The chain carries TRBV7-2 and TRBJ2-4; D is possibly TRBD1 (6 bases). The V gene's germline CDR1 is SGHTA and CDR2 FQGNSA. CDR3 length: 17 residues. The V end was cut by 5 bases, the J end by 6 bases, with 23 bases between. The CDR3 coding sequence is TGTGCCAGCAGCGCTAGGGTCGTAGGCACAGGGATAAACATTCAGTACTTC. Its translation: CASSARVVGTGINIQYF.

This clonotype has more than one count but fewer than ten. This chain connects TRBV5-1 to TRBJ1-6, with D perhaps matching TRBD1 (5 bases). The CDR3 is made up of 15 amino acids. V was trimmed by 6 bases and J by 0 bases, leaving 10 bases between them. Germline CDR1 reads SGHRS; CDR2 reads YFSETQ. The CDR3 bases are TGCGCCAGCAAAGGGGCCCCCTCCTATAATTCACCCCTCCACTTT. Protein sequence: CASKGAPSYNSPLHF.

The chain is built from TRBV27 and TRBJ1-1; D is ambiguous. Trimming left V 6 bases short and J 1 base short, with 9 bases between. CDR3 length: 13 residues. Germline CDR1 and CDR2: MNHEY and SMNVEV (reference sequence). The CDR3 DNA reads as TGTGCCAGCAGACGGGTGGCGAACACTGAAGCTTTCTTT. This sequence encodes CASRRVANTEAFF.

The chain recombines TRBV5-1 with TRBJ2-5; the D gene is possibly TRBD2 (6 bases). V was cut by 4 bases and J by 4 bases, with 14 bases left in between. The CDR3 consists of 14 residues. Germline assignment: CDR1 SGHRS and CDR2 YFSETQ. The CDR3: CASSAGPARETQYF. CDR3 DNA: TGCGCCAGCAGCGCGGGGCCCGCTCGAGAGACCCAGTACTTC.